The sequence of this TCR beta chain was determined in a study of T cells in Graves' hyperthyroidism and ophthalmopathy. This CDR3 is built from 14 residues. Germline lookup yields CDR1 MGHDK and CDR2 SYGVNS. Notes on this clonotype: At one boundary the junction diverges from the germline segment, which might be a read error.

Template material for amplifying TCR beta CDR3 regions consisted of RNA transcripts. HTBI primers drove first-round RT-PCR of the TCR CDR3. TCRdb reanalysed the multiplex PCR reads using MiXCR and keeps one entry per CDR3 protein. Here the sample spans 600,000 or so distinct CDR3 sequences, about half being singletons. This clonotype was obtained from a woman aged 18-30 years with Graves' hyperthyroidism. The rearrangement joins TRBV25-1 to TRBJ1-1; D gene ambiguous. The material sequenced was peripheral blood or thyroid tissue (not recorded which). CDR3 in DNA: TGCGCCAGCAGCCAAGAAGGCCTCGGCCCTGAAGCTTTCTTT. Its translation: CASSQEGLGPEAFF.